The clone carrying this T cell receptor (beta chain) was observed many times. The sample comes from a study of molecular identifiers for immune sequencing clone quantification. Study-level background: For replicates, RNA isolated from around 20,000 or 99,000 naive CD8 cells was divided into five portions, of which four were sequenced.

CDR1 and CDR2 from the germline V gene are SEHNR and FQNEAQ (reference sequence). The CDR3 loop spans 15 amino acids. The V gene end was trimmed by 4 bases and the J gene end by 1 base; junction bases not matched to a gene: 5. Sorted cells numbering roughly 19,000 to 1,000,000, with 10%, 30% or 50% RNA, yielded the naive CD8 libraries. Researchers sorted naive CD8 T cells as cells that were CD8+CD4-CCR7+CD45RA+. TCRdb recomputed calls from the PCR reads with MiXCR, one row per CDR3 protein. The table includes fewer than 70,000 distinct CDR3 sequences, 15% to 20% detected once. The sequencing input was naive CD8+ T cells from blood, with Jurkat cell RNA spiked in. Subset described: FACS-sorted CD8+CD4-CCR7+CD45RA+ naive T cells. The V gene is TRBV7-9, the J gene TRBJ1-2; 8 bases fit TRBD1. The receptor was isolated from a human donor in good health. Some libraries in this study had Jurkat cell RNA spiked in. The CDR3 coding sequence is TGTGCCAGCAGCTCGACAGGGGTTTTTAACTATGGCTACACCTTC. It codes for CASSSTGVFNYGYTF.